The clone carrying this T cell receptor beta chain was recorded at least ten times. Unique molecular identifiers were used in preparing the TCRbeta library. One entry per CDR3 protein results from TCRdb running MiXCR on the PCR reads. Of 600,000 to 700,000 distinct CDR3 sequences in the sample, roughly 17% were seen once. This sample was included in a study of T-cell reconstitution after alpha-beta-depleted transplantation in children. This CDR3 spans 14 amino acids. Germline CDR1 is SGHNT and CDR2 is YYREEE (reference sequence). The V segment lost 3 bases and the J segment 4 bases; nucleotides outside the gene matches: 6.

The TCR sequence derives from a human donor who donated a stem cell graft to a child with acute myeloid leukemia. The gene calls are TRBV5-4 and TRBJ2-7; TRBD1 aligns across 8 bases. This sample comprised PBMCs from the stem cell graft donor, obtained from the stem cell graft. The CDR3 is CASSYADREYEQYF. CDR3 nucleotide sequence: TGTGCCAGCAGCTATGCGGACAGGGAGTACGAGCAGTACTTC. Complete variable domain (other parts from reference TRBV5-4 and TRBJ2-7): ETGVTQSPTHLIKTRGQQVTLRCSSQSGHNTVSWYQQALGQGPQFIFQYYREEENGRGNFPPRFSGLQFPNYSSELNVNALELDDSALYLCASSYADREYEQYFGPGTRLTVT.